This TCR beta chain came from a study of blood T cell repertoires in COVID-19. Authors' processing steps: Reference gene primer amplification gave estimated nucleated cell counts. The assay was immunoSEQ multiplex PCR, and TCRdb's table has in-frame clones only and misses some. V, J and clone size were drawn from that table, and D and trimming were deduced from the DNA. The sample shows over 250,000 clones, about 87% of them seen only once. A note on this clone: At the DNA level, this CDR3 is encoded by other sequences in the same sample as well.

CDR3 size: 14 residues. The germline V gene encodes CDR1 GTSNPN and CDR2 SVGIG (reference sequence). V gave up 2 bases and J gave up 0 bases, with 8 bases separating them. J is TRBJ1-3 and V is TRBV30; the D gene is possibly TRBD1 (5 bases). Sequencing used peripheral blood. This clonotype originated in a woman in her forties or fifties with COVID-19, enrolled during active disease. CDR3 nucleotides: TGTGCCTGGAGTACAGGTCTCTCTGGAAACACCATATATTTT. Translating gives CAWSTGLSGNTIYF.